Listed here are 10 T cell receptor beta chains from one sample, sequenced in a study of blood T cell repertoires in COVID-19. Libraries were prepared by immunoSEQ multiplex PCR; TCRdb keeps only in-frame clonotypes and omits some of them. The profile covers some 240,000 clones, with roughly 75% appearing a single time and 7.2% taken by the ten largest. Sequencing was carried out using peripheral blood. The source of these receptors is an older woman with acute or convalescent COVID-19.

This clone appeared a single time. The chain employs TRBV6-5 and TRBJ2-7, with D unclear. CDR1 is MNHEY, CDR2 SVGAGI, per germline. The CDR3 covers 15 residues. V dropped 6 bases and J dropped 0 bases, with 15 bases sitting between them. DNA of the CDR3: TGTGCCAGCAGGGAGTCCCTATTTGACTCCTACGAGCAGTACTTC. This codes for CASRESLFDSYEQYF.

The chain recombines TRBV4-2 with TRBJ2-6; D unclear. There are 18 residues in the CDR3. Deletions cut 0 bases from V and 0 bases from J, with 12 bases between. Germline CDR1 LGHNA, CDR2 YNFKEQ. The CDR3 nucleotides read TGTGCCAGCAGCCAAGAATCATCCCGGAGCTCTGGGGCCAACGTCCTGACTTTC. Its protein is CASSQESSRSSGANVLTF.

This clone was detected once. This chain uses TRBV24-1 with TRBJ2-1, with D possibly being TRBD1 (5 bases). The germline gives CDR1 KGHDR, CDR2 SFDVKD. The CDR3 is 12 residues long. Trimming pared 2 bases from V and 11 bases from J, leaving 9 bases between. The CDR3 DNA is TGTGCCACCAGTGATTCGCAGGGTAAGCAGTTCTTC. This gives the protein CATSDSQGKQFF.

DNA of the CDR3: TGCAGCGCCTTAGGGGAGGGGAATGAAAAACTGTTTTTT. Its protein is CSALGEGNEKLFF. This chain links TRBV29-1 with TRBJ1-4, with a possible D match to TRBD1 (5 bases). The length of the CDR3 is 13 residues. Trimming shortened V by 7 bases and J by 5 bases, and 14 bases separated the two germline ends. Germline CDR1 is SQVTM and CDR2 is ANQGSEA. Based on the CDR3 plus reference TRBV29-1 and TRBJ1-4, the full variable domain is SAVISQKPSRDICQRGTSLTIQCQVDSQVTMMFWYRQQPGQSLTLIATANQGSEATYESGFVIDKFPISRPNLTFSTLTVSNMSPEDSSIYLCSALGEGNEKLFFGSGTQLSVL.

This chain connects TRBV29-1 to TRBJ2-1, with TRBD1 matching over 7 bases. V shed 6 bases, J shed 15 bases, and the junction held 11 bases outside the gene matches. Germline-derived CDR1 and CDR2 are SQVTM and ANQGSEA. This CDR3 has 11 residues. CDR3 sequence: CSVQVTGWGFF. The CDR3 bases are TGCAGCGTCCAGGTGACAGGGTGGGGGTTCTTC.

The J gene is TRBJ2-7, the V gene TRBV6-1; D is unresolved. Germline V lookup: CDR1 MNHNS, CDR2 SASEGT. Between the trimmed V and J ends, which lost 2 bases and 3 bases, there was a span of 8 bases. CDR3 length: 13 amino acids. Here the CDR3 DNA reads TGTGCCAGCAGTGAACAGGAAGGCTACGAGCAGTACTTC. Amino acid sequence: CASSEQEGYEQYF.

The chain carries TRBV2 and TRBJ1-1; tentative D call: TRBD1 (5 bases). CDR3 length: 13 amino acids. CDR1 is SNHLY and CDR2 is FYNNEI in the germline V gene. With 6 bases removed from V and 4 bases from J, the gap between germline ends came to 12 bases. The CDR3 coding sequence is TGTGCCAGCAGGTCCGGGGGGAGCACTGAAGCTTTCTTT. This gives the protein CASRSGGSTEAFF.

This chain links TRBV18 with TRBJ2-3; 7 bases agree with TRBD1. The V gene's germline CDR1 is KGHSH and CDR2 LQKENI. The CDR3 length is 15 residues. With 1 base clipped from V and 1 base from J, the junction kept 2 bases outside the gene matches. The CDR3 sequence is CASSPQGQGTDTQYF. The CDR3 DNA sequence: TGTGCCAGCTCACCACAAGGACAGGGCACAGATACGCAGTATTTT.

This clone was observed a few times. Here the CDR3 DNA reads TGTGCCAGCAGCTTAGGGACGGAGGAGAACACTGAAGCTTTCTTT. It codes for CASSLGTEENTEAFF. V is TRBV7-2 and J is TRBJ1-1; D gene unclear. Germline CDR1 and CDR2: SGHTA and FQGNSA. V was cut by 1 base and J by 1 base, with 10 bases left in between. There are 15 residues in the CDR3.

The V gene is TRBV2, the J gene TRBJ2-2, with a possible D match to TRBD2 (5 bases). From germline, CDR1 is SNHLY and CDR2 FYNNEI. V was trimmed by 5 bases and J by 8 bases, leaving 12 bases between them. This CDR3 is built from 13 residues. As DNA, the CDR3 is TGTGCCAGCAGTCGGACTGGGTCGGGGGAGCTGTTTTTT. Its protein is CASSRTGSGELFF.